Shown below are 10 T cell receptor beta chains from a single sample sequenced in a study of cytomegalovirus exposure and HLA in healthy donors (dated 2017 in TCRdb). Library construction relied on the immunoSEQ multiplex PCR assay. For the multiplex PCR, a mixture combining 60 forward primers for TCR Vbeta segments and 13 reverse primers for TCR Jbeta segments was used. TCRdb mirrors the immuneACCESS table, restricted to in-frame sequences. Some clones are absent from its copies; in checked studies, under half trace to an unresolved V gene, and the reason for the others is unknown. The sample table contains around 130,000 clones; only one count was recorded for around 86% of them. Of the sample, about 1.3% is held by the ten largest clones. What was sequenced was PBMCs. The receptors here all came from a female donor in good health and CMV-seronegative.

The rearrangement joins TRBV6-6 to TRBJ1-5; 9 nucleotides match TRBD1. CDR1 and CDR2 from the germline V gene are MNHNY and SVGAGI (reference sequence). This CDR3 spans 15 amino acids. The V segment lost 4 bases and the J segment 6 bases; nucleotides outside the gene matches: 7. The CDR3 here is CASSSVQGAGQPQHF. CDR3 DNA: TGTGCCAGCAGTTCCGTACAGGGGGCTGGTCAGCCCCAGCATTTT.

This clone has just one count. The chain uses TRBV19 and TRBJ1-5, with 9 positions matching TRBD1. The trim removed 4 bases at V and 5 bases at J, leaving 6 bases unmatched. The CDR3 spans 15 residues. Germline CDR1 LNHDA, CDR2 SQIVND (reference sequence). In nucleotides, the CDR3 is TGTGCCAGTAGTACGTTCACAGGGGGCGATCAGCCCCAGCATTTT. Encoded protein: CASSTFTGGDQPQHF.

The J gene is TRBJ2-2, the V gene TRBV7-2; TRBD1 is a possible D gene (6 bases). The V gene's germline CDR1 is SGHTA and CDR2 FQGNSA. The V gene lost 5 bases and the J gene lost 0 bases, with 10 bases spanning the gap. This CDR3 comprises 15 residues. Here the CDR3 DNA reads TGTGCCAGCAGCAGAGGGGGAGCGAACACCGGGGAGCTGTTTTTT. Translating it yields CASSRGGANTGELFF.

This clone was picked up a small number of times. The gene calls are TRBV6-1 and TRBJ1-1, with 7 bases aligning to TRBD1. V was pared by 3 bases and J by 0 bases, with 4 bases of the junction left unmatched. The CDR3 consists of 15 residues. The germline V gene encodes CDR1 MNHNS and CDR2 SASEGT. CDR3 amino acids: CASSDRDSMNTEAFF. In DNA, the CDR3 is TGTGCCAGCAGTGATCGGGACAGCATGAACACTGAAGCTTTCTTT.

The rearrangement joins TRBV7-2 to TRBJ2-2, with D unresolved. CDR1 SGHTA and CDR2 FQGNSA come from the germline V gene. V was clipped by 1 base and J by 6 bases, with 9 bases between them. The CDR3 consists of 14 residues. The CDR3 sequence is CASSLELAAGELFF. The CDR3, as DNA: TGTGCCAGCAGCTTAGAGTTGGCCGCCGGGGAGCTGTTTTTT.

The genes are TRBV5-1 and TRBJ2-7, with TRBD1 matching over 8 bases. With 6 bases clipped from V and 6 bases from J, the junction kept 11 bases outside the gene matches. This CDR3 spans 14 amino acids. The germline V gene encodes CDR1 SGHRS and CDR2 YFSETQ. CDR3 region: CASTKTGELREQYF. CDR3 DNA: TGCGCCAGCACCAAGACAGGGGAGTTGCGCGAGCAGTACTTC.

This clone was observed a handful of times. J is TRBJ2-3 and V is TRBV6-1; TRBD2 agrees at 7 bases. V lost 4 bases to trimming and J lost 4 bases; unmatched junction nucleotides: 8. The CDR3 extends over 15 amino acids. Per the germline V gene, CDR1 is MNHNS and CDR2 is SASEGT. This CDR3 reads CASSGGGSRADTQYF. The CDR3 region has the DNA TGTGCCAGCAGTGGAGGCGGGAGCCGGGCAGATACGCAGTATTTT.

CDR3 in amino acids: CASSLVAGSGNTIYF. Here the CDR3 DNA reads TGTGCCAGCAGCTTAGTAGCCGGCTCTGGAAACACCATATATTTT. The chain combines TRBV7-8 with TRBJ1-3; no definite D call. Germline V gene sequence: CDR1 SGHVS, CDR2 FQNEAQ. The CDR3 is 15 residues long. Between the trimmed V and J ends, which lost 1 base and 0 bases, there was a span of 7 bases.

This clone came up a few times. The gene calls are TRBV5-6 and TRBJ1-1; D is perhaps TRBD1 (6 bases). This CDR3 comprises 15 residues. V was trimmed by 4 bases and J by 1 base, leaving 14 bases between them. The germline CDR1 and CDR2 sequences are SGHDT and YYEEEE. The CDR3 spells CASSTSGTKNTEAFF. The CDR3 DNA follows: TGTGCCAGCAGCACCTCCGGGACAAAGAACACTGAAGCTTTCTTT. Combining the CDR3 with reference TRBV5-6 and TRBJ1-1 gives the whole variable domain DAGVTQSPTHLIKTRGQQVTLRCSPKSGHDTVSWYQQALGQGPQFIFQYYEEEERQRGNFPDRFSGHQFPNYSSELNVNALLLGDSALYLCASSTSGTKNTEAFFGQGTRLTVV.

V gene TRBV27 combines with J gene TRBJ2-5, with 7 bases fitting TRBD2. V lost 5 bases, J lost 6 bases, and 9 bases stayed unmatched. Germline loops: CDR1 MNHEY, CDR2 SMNVEV (reference sequence). The CDR3 consists of 14 residues. For the CDR3, the DNA is TGTGCCAGCAGTCTTGGACTAGTCGGAAAGACCCAGTACTTC. Its translation: CASSLGLVGKTQYF.